These 5 T cell receptor beta chains originate from one sample sequenced in a study of T cells in Graves' hyperthyroidism and ophthalmopathy. TCR beta CDR3 regions were amplified from RNA transcripts. First-round RT-PCR targeting the TCR CDR3 was performed with the HTBI primer set. TCRdb independently ran MiXCR on the multiplex PCR reads; one entry per CDR3 protein. The table shows a few hundred thousand distinct CDR3 sequences, with around 14% occurring only once. The sample taken for sequencing was blood. Source of these receptors: a woman between 18 and 29 years old with Graves' hyperthyroidism.

CDR3 in DNA: TGCAGTGCTATTCGGAGGGACAGGGGACACGAGCAGTACTTC. Translation gives CSAIRRDRGHEQYF. The rearrangement joins TRBV20-1 to TRBJ2-7; 10 nucleotides agree with TRBD1. The CDR3 has 14 amino acids. J lost 5 bases, V lost 4 bases, and 8 bases had no gene match. The germline V gene encodes CDR1 DFQATT and CDR2 SNEGSKA (reference sequence).

This clonotype was counted many times. The V gene is TRBV12-3 or TRBV12-4, the J gene TRBJ2-5, with 15 bases identical to TRBD2. V gave up 5 bases and J gave up 10 bases; unmatched junction bases: 8. This CDR3 has 15 residues. The DNA of the CDR3 is TGTGCCAGCAGTCACGGGACTAGCGGGAGGAGGGGCCAGTACTTC. Translated, it gives CASSHGTSGRRGQYF.

This clonotype was seen ten or more times. This sequence joins TRBV3-1 and TRBJ1-2; no firm D call. V lost 0 bases to trimming and J lost 7 bases, with 24 bases between them. The CDR3 contains 18 residues. Germline V CDR1 and CDR2: LGHDT, YNNKEL (reference sequence). The CDR3 DNA sequence: TGTGCCAGCAGCCAAGATTGGGCCGCGGGAGGCGGTAGCACTGGCTACACCTTC. Its translation is CASSQDWAAGGGSTGYTF.

This clonotype was found many times. The genes are TRBV12-3 or TRBV12-4 and TRBJ2-2; no clear D gene. Trimming shortened V by 3 bases and J by 2 bases, and 4 bases separated the two germline ends. The CDR3 consists of 13 residues. CDR3 nucleotide sequence: TGTGCCAGCAGTTTTAGTAACACCGGGGAGCTGTTTTTT. Its protein is CASSFSNTGELFF.

This clonotype was observed many times. The chain links TRBV28 to TRBJ2-5; D gene uncertain. Trimming took off 9 bases at V and 2 bases at J, with 10 bases between the two ends. Germline CDR1 MDHEN, CDR2 SYDVKM. The CDR3 extends over 12 amino acids. The CDR3 bases are TGTGCCAGTCACGAATCGCAAGAGACCCAGTACTTC. Translated, it gives CASHESQETQYF.